Presented here are 8 T cell receptor beta chains from one specimen sequenced in a study of cytomegalovirus exposure and HLA in healthy donors. Profiled with immunoSEQ multiplex PCR; TCRdb holds only in-frame clones, not every one. The sample consists of 300,000 to 400,000 clones, roughly 88% of them appearing once. The specimen was PBMCs. Receptor source: a woman aged 18-35 years in good health and CMV-seronegative.

The chain couples TRBV27 to TRBJ2-1; 10 nucleotides match TRBD2. This CDR3 spans 17 amino acids. V shed 3 bases, J shed 4 bases, and the junction held 9 bases outside the gene matches. Germline-derived CDR1 and CDR2 are MNHEY and SMNVEV (reference sequence). The CDR3 loop reads CASSLFLGLAEYNEQFF. CDR3 bases: TGTGCCAGCAGTTTGTTCCTCGGACTAGCGGAGTACAATGAGCAGTTCTTC.

The chain employs TRBV5-1 and TRBJ2-3, with D unresolved. Germline CDR1 reads SGHRS; CDR2 reads YFSETQ. Trimming shortened V by 3 bases and J by 1 base, and 9 bases separated the two germline ends. The CDR3 has 14 amino acids. The CDR3 nucleotides read TGCGCCAGCAGCTGGGCGAGTGGCACAGATACGCAGTATTTT. Protein product: CASSWASGTDTQYF. Filled out from reference TRBV5-1 and TRBJ2-3, the complete variable domain reads KAGVTQTPRYLIKTRGQQVTLSCSPISGHRSVSWYQQTPGQGLQFLFEYFSETQRNKGNFPGRFSGRQFSNSRSEMNVSTLELGDSALYLCASSWASGTDTQYFGPGTRLTVL.

V gene TRBV6-5 combines with J gene TRBJ1-2; 8 bases align to TRBD1. This CDR3 region has 13 residues. The ends lost 8 bases at V and 6 bases at J; junction bases unmatched: 8. Germline V lookup: CDR1 MNHEY, CDR2 SVGAGI. In nucleotides, the CDR3 is TGTGCCAGCTCCCGGACAGGGTTGGATGGCTACACCTTC. This gives the protein CASSRTGLDGYTF.

This chain joins TRBV7-3 and TRBJ2-3, with TRBD2 identical over 8 bases. The trim removed 5 bases at V and 6 bases at J, leaving 7 bases unmatched. The germline CDR1 and CDR2 sequences are SGHTA and FQGTGA. The CDR3 consists of 14 residues. The CDR3 loop is CASSGAGGPDTQYF. The CDR3 bases are TGTGCCAGCAGCGGGGCGGGGGGCCCGGATACGCAGTATTTT.

The chain couples TRBV28 to TRBJ2-7; 9 bases map to TRBD1. Germline V gene lookup returns CDR1 MDHEN and CDR2 SYDVKM. The CDR3 is 15 residues long. J was trimmed by 3 bases and V by 5 bases; bases with no gene match: 8. DNA for the CDR3: TGTGCCAGCAGTATCCCGGGACAGGGCTTCTACGAGCAGTACTTC. Amino acids: CASSIPGQGFYEQYF. The full variable domain, with the rest looked up from reference TRBV28 and TRBJ2-7, is DVKVTQSSRYLVKRTGEKVFLECVQDMDHENMFWYRQDPGLGLRLIYFSYDVKMKEKGDIPEGYSVSREKKERFSLILESASTNQTSMYLCASSIPGQGFYEQYFGPGTRLTVT.

As DNA, the CDR3 is TGTGCCACTTCCGCCGGGACAGGGTTCGCCGGGGAGCTGTTTTTT. It translates to CATSAGTGFAGELFF. The chain carries TRBV19 and TRBJ2-2, with TRBD1 matching 9 bases. Per the germline V gene, CDR1 is LNHDA and CDR2 is SQIVND (reference sequence). CDR3 length equals 15 residues. V shed 10 bases and J 6 bases; nucleotides not matched to a gene: 12.

A remark on this clone: This may come from a read error, since a much larger clone is one base off. Distinct nucleotide sequences in the sample also encode this CDR3. The V and J genes are TRBV2 and TRBJ2-5; 11 nucleotides agree with TRBD2. The trim removed 4 bases at V and 2 bases at J, leaving 3 bases unmatched. CDR1 and CDR2 from the germline V gene are SNHLY and FYNNEI. The CDR3 runs to 15 residues. The DNA for the CDR3 is TGTGCCAGCAGTGGAATAGCGGGGGGGCAAGAGACCCAGTACTTC. Translation gives CASSGIAGGQETQYF. Complete variable domain (other parts from reference TRBV2 and TRBJ2-5): EPEVTQTPSHQVTQMGQEVILRCVPISNHLYFYWYRQILGQKVEFLVSFYNNEISEKSEIFDDQFSVERPDGSNFTLKIRSTKLEDSAMYFCASSGIAGGQETQYFGPGTRLLVL.

The CDR3, as DNA: TGTGCCAGTAGCTCAAGGGGCCTCCAAGAGACCCAGTACTTC. Translation gives CASSSRGLQETQYF. The chain employs TRBV19 and TRBJ2-5; possible D gene TRBD1, 5 bases. Trimming took 6 bases from V and 1 from J, leaving 12 bases between them. The germline V gene has CDR1 LNHDA and CDR2 SQIVND (reference sequence). This CDR3 region has 14 residues.